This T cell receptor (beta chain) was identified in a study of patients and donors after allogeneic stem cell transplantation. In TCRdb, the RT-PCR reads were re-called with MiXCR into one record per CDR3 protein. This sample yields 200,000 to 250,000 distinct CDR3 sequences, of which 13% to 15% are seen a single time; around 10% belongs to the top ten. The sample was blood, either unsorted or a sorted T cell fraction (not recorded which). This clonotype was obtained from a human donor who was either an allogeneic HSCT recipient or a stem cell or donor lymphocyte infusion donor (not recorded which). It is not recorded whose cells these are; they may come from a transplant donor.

The chain's CDR3 is CASSLELVGQPQHF. The CDR3 nucleotides are TGTGCCAGCAGCTTAGAACTTGTGGGTCAGCCCCAGCATTTT. The chain combines TRBV11-2 with TRBJ1-5; D not resolved. The CDR3 is 14 residues long. Trimming removed 0 bases from V and 6 bases from J, with 9 bases in between. Germline assignment: CDR1 SGHAT and CDR2 FQNNGV.